Detailed here is one T cell receptor beta chain. Germline CDR1 reads SGDLS; CDR2 reads YYNGEE. Trimming removed 2 bases from V and 6 bases from J, with 14 bases in between. CDR3 length: 14 amino acids. This sample stems from a study of blood T cell repertoires in COVID-19. Cohort assignment relied on participant-reported clinical history. Per the original data handling: By means of reference gene primer amplification, nucleated cell counts were estimated. Sequencing used immunoSEQ multiplex PCR; TCRdb keeps in-frame clones, though not all of them. D and trimming come from the DNA, and the V and J calls and clone size come from that table. This table has 380,000 or so clones, 85% to 90% appearing once.

The sequence was obtained from a woman younger than 45 with acute COVID-19. The V call is TRBV9, the J call TRBJ1-2; no firm D call. What was sequenced was PBMCs or T cells enriched from blood (not recorded which). The DNA for the CDR3 is TGTGCCAGCAGCGTCACTTTGGTGGCGGATGGCTACACCTTC. This codes for CASSVTLVADGYTF. The complete variable domain, with remaining parts taken from reference TRBV9 and TRBJ1-2, reads DSGVTQTPKHLITATGQRVTLRCSPRSGDLSVYWYQQSLDQGLQFLIQYYNGEERAKGNILERFSAQQFPDLHSELNLSSLELGDSALYFCASSVTLVADGYTFGSGTRLTVV.